This T cell receptor (beta chain) was retrieved from a study of shared clonotypes between healthy human individuals. Sequencing used immunoSEQ multiplex PCR; TCRdb keeps in-frame clones, though not all of them. The data contain a few million clones, around 90% of them singletons. CDR3 size: 13 residues. V dropped 2 bases and J dropped 2 bases, with 6 bases sitting between them. CDR1 SGHNT and CDR2 YYREEE come from the germline V gene (reference sequence). What was sequenced was naive CD4+ T cells sorted from blood. Subset described: CD45RA+ positively selected. The chain employs TRBV5-4 and TRBJ2-3, with unresolved D. This sequence was found in a young man in good health. CDR3 DNA sequence: TGTGCCAGCAGCTTATCTCACACAGATACGCAGTATTTT. It translates to CASSLSHTDTQYF. The variable domain in full, completed from reference TRBV5-4 and TRBJ2-3, reads ETGVTQSPTHLIKTRGQQVTLRCSSQSGHNTVSWYQQALGQGPQFIFQYYREEENGRGNFPPRFSGLQFPNYSSELNVNALELDDSALYLCASSLSHTDTQYFGPGTRLTVL.